This T cell receptor beta chain came from a study of blood T cells in healthy people across ages. A second roughly 6 to 12 cycle PCR used barcoded and J-beta primers. Sequencing recovered at least 2.5 million CDR3-containing paired-end reads from each sample. TCRdb processed the 5' RACE reads anew with MiXCR; each CDR3 protein has one entry. This table has about 640,000 distinct CDR3 sequences, roughly 53% appearing once. The germline gives CDR1 SGHRS, CDR2 YFSETQ. The CDR3 is made up of 16 amino acids. V lost 4 bases, J lost 0 bases, and 14 bases lay in between. This TCR was sampled from a man aged 55-75 years in good health. The chain combines TRBV5-1 with TRBJ2-1; D not resolved. The specimen sequenced was blood. The CDR3 reads CASSVDLSGSYNEQFF. CDR3 coding DNA: TGCGCCAGCAGCGTGGACCTCTCAGGCTCCTACAATGAGCAGTTCTTC.